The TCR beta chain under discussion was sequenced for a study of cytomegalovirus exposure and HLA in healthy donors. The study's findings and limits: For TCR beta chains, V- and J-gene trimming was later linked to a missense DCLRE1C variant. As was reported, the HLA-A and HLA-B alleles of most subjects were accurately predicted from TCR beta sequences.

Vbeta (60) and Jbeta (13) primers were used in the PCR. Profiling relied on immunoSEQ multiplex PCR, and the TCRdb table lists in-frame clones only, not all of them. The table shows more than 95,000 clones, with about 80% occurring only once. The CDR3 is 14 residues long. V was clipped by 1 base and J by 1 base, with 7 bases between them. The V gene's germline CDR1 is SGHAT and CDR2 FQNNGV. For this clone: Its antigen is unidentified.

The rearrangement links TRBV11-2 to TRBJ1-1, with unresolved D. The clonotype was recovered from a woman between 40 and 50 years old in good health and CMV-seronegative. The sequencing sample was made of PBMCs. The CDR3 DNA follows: TGTGCCAGCAGCTTAGCGCGTCGGAACACTGAAGCTTTCTTT. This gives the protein CASSLARRNTEAFF.